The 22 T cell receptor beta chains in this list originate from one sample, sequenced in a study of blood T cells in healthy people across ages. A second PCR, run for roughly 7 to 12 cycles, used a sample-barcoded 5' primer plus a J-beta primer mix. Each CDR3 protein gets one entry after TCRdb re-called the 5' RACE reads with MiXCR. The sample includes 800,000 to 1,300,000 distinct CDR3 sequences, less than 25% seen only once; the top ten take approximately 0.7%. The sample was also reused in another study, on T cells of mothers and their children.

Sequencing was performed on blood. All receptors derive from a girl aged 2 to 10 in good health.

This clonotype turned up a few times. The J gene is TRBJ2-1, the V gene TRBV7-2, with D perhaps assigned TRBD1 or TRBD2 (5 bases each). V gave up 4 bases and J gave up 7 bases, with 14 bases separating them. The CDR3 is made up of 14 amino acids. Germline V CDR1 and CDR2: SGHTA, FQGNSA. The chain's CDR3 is CASSSRVGVNEQFF. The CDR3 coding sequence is TGTGCCAGCAGCTCGAGGGTGGGGGTAAATGAGCAGTTCTTC.

CDR3 region: CASSSLGLGGTQYF. The CDR3, as DNA: TGTGCCAGCAGCAGCCTCGGGCTCGGTGGGACCCAGTACTTC. The chain joins TRBV7-8 to TRBJ2-5; D not resolved. This CDR3 contains 14 residues. V lost 5 bases to trimming and J lost 7 bases, with 17 bases between them. Looked up from germline, CDR1 is SGHVS and CDR2 is FQNEAQ.

DNA of the CDR3: TGTGCCAGCAGCTACCAGTCTGGACTGATAAAAGAGACCCAGTACTTC. Translation: CASSYQSGLIKETQYF. The genes are TRBV7-2 and TRBJ2-5; TRBD2 might be the D (5 bases). Trimming removed 4 bases from V and 3 bases from J, with 18 bases in between. CDR1 and CDR2 (germline): SGHTA, FQGNSA. CDR3 size: 16 residues.

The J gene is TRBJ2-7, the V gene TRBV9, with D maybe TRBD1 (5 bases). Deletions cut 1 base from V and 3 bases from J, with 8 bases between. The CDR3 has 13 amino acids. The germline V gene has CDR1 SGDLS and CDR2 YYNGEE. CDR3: CASSVSGYYEQYF. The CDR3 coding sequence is TGTGCCAGCAGCGTATCAGGGTACTACGAGCAGTACTTC.

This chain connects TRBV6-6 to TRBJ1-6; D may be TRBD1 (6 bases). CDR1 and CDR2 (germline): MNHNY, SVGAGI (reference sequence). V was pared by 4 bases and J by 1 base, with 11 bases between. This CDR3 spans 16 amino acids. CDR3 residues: CASSSTGGSYNSPLHF. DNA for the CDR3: TGTGCCAGCAGTTCGACAGGAGGGTCCTATAATTCACCCCTCCACTTT.

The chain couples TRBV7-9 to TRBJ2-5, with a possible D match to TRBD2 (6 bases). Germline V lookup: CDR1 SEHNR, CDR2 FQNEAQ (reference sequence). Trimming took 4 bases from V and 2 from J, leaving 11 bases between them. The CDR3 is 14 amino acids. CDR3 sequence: CASSSWEDQETQYF. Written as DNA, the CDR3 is TGTGCCAGCAGCTCTTGGGAGGATCAAGAGACCCAGTACTTC. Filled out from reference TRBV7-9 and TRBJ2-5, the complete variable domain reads DTGVSQNPRHKITKRGQNVTFRCDPISEHNRLYWYRQTLGQGPEFLTYFQNEAQLEKSRLLSDRFSAERPKGSFSTLEIQRTEQGDSAMYLCASSSWEDQETQYFGPGTRLLVL.

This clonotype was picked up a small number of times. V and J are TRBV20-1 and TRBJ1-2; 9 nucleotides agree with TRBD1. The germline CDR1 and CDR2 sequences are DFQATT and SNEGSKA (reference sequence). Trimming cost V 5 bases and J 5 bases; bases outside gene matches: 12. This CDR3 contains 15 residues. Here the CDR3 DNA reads TGCAGTGCTGCCAAATCCGGGACAGGGATTTATGGCTACACCTTC. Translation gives CSAAKSGTGIYGYTF.

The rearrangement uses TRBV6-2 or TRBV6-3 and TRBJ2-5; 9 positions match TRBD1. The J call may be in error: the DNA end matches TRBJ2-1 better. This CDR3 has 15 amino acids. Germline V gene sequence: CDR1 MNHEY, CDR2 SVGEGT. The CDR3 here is CASSIQGAISNEQFF. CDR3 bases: TGTGCCAGCAGCATACAGGGGGCCATCAGCAATGAGCAGTTCTTC.

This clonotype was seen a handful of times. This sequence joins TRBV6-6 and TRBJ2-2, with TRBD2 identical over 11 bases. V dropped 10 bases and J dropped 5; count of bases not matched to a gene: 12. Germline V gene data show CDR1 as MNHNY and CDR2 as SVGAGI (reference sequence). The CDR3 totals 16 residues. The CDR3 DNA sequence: TGTGCCACCGTGACTAGCGGGAAAACGGGGACCGGGGAGCTGTTTTTT. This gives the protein CATVTSGKTGTGELFF.

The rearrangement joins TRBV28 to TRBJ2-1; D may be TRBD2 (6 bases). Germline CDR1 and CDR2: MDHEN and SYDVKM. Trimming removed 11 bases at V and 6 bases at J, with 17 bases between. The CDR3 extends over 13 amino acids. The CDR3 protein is CAGRWRSFNEQFF. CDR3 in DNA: TGTGCCGGGAGGTGGAGAAGCTTCAATGAGCAGTTCTTC.

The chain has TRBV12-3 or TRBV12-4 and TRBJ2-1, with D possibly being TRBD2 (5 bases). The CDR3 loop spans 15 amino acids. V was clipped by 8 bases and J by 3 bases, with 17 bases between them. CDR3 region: CASSSTGQIYNEQFF. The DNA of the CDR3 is TGTGCCAGCTCTAGCACCGGTCAGATCTACAATGAGCAGTTCTTC.

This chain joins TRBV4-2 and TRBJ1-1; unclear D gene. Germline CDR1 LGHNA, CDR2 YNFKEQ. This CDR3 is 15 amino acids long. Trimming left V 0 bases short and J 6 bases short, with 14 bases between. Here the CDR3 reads CASSQEATLTSEAFF. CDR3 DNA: TGTGCCAGCAGCCAAGAAGCTACACTAACTTCTGAAGCTTTCTTT.

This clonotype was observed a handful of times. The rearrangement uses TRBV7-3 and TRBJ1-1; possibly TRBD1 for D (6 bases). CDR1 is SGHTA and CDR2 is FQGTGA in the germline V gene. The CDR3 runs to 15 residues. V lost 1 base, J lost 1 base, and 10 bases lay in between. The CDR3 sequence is CASSLIQGRNTEAFF. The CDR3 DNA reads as TGTGCCAGCAGCTTAATCCAGGGGCGGAACACTGAAGCTTTCTTT.

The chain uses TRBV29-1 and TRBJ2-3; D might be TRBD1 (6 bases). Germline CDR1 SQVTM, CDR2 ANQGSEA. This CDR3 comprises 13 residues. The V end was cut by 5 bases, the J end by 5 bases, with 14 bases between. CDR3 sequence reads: CSVSQGLLDTQYF. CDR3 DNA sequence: TGCAGCGTTTCCCAGGGGCTATTAGATACGCAGTATTTT.

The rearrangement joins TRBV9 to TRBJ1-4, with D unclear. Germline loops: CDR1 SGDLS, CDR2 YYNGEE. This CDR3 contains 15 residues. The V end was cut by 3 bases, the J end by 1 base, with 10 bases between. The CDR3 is CASSDHSGTNEKLFF. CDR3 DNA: TGTGCCAGCAGCGACCACAGTGGAACTAATGAAAAACTGTTTTTT.

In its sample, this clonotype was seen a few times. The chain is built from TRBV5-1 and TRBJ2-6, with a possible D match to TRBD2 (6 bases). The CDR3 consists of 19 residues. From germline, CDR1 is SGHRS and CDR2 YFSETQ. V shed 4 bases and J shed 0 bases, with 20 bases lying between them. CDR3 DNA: TGCGCCAGCAGCGTAGGAGGGTCCTCCCTTATCTCTGGGGCCAACGTCCTGACTTTC. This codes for CASSVGGSSLISGANVLTF.

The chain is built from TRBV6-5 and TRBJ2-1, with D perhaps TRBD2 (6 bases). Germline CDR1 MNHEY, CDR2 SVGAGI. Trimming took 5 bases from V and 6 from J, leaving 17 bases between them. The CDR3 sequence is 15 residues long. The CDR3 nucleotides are TGTGCCAGCAGTATTGAAAAACGGGGACTCAATGAGCAGTTCTTC. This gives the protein CASSIEKRGLNEQFF.

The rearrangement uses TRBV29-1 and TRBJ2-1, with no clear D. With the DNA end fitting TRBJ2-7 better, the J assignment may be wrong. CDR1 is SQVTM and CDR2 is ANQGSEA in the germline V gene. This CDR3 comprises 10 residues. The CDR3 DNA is TGCAGCGTGGCTTCATCCGAGCAGTACTTC. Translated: CSVASSEQYF.

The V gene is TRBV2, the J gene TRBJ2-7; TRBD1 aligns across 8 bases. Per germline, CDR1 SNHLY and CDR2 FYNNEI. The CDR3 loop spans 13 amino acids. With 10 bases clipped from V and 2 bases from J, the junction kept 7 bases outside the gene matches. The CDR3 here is CATQTGDTYEQYF. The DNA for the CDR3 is TGTGCCACGCAGACAGGGGACACCTACGAGCAGTACTTC.

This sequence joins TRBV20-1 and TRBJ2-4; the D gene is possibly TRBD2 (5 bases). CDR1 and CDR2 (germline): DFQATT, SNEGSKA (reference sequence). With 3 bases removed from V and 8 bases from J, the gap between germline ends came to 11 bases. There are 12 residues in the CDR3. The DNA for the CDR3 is TGCAGTGCTAGCGGGAAGGAGGACATTCAGTACTTC. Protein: CSASGKEDIQYF.

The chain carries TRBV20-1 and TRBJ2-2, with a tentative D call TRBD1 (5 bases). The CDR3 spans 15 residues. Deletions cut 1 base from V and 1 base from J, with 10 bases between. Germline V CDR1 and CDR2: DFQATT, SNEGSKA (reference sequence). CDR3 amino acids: CSARGMTENTGELFF. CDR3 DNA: TGCAGTGCTAGAGGAATGACAGAGAACACCGGGGAGCTGTTTTTT.

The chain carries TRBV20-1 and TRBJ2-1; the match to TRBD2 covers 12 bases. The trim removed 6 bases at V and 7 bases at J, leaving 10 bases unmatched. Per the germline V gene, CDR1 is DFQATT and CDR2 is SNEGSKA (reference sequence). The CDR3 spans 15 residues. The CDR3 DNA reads TGCAGTGCAGGGGATTGGACTAGCGGGATTAATGAGCAGTTCTTC. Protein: CSAGDWTSGINEQFF.